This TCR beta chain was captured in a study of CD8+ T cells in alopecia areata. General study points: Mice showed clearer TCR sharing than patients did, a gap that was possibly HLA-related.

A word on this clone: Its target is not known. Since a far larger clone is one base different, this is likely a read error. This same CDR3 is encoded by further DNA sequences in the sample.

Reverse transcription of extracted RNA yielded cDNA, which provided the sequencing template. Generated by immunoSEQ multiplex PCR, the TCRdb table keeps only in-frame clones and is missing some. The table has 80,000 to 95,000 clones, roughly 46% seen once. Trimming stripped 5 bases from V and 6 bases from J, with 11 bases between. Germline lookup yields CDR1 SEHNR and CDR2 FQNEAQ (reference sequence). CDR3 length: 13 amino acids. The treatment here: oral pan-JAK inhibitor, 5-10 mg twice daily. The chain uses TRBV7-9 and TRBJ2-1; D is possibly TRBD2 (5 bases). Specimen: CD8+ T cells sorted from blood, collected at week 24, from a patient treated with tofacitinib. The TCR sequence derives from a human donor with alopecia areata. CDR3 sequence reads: CASSQEGSNEQFF. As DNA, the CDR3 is TGTGCCAGCAGCCAAGAGGGTTCCAATGAGCAGTTCTTC.